These 4 T cell receptor beta chains were all obtained from the same sample, sequenced in a study of beta chain features in type 1 diabetes. Expressed TCRB transcripts got sequenced, as all isolated RNA was reverse transcribed. Produced via immunoSEQ multiplex PCR; TCRdb's table is partial and in-frame only. The table lists some 900,000 clones, roughly 17% of them singletons. The specimen sequenced was naive CD4+ T cells from blood. The source is a woman in her late teens or twenties in good health.

This clone was counted a few times. The identical CDR3 is also encoded by other nucleotide sequences in the sample. The chain employs TRBV4-3 and TRBJ2-3, with no clear D. This CDR3 region has 13 residues. The germline V and J ends were trimmed by 3 bases and 0 bases, with 4 bases remaining between them. Germline CDR1 and CDR2: LGHNA and YSLEER. In DNA form, the CDR3 reads TGCGCCAGCAGCCAGCTTAGCACAGATACGCAGTATTTT. Translating it yields CASSQLSTDTQYF.

The chain employs TRBV7-3 and TRBJ1-2, with D possibly matching TRBD1 (5 bases). Trimming cost V 2 bases and J 4 bases, with 14 bases left between them. The germline V gene encodes CDR1 SGHTA and CDR2 FQGTGA. The CDR3 extends over 15 amino acids. CDR3 loop: CASSLGRQSLYGYTF. The CDR3 bases are TGTGCCAGCAGCTTAGGGAGACAGTCCCTCTATGGCTACACCTTC.

J is TRBJ1-1 and V is TRBV5-1; 9 positions match TRBD1. In germline, CDR1 is SGHRS, CDR2 YFSETQ. Unmatched junction bases numbered 5, after V lost 4 bases and J lost 4 bases. The CDR3 is made up of 14 amino acids. Written as DNA, the CDR3 is TGCGCCAGCAGCCCGGGACAGGGTGTCACTGAAGCTTTCTTT. It codes for CASSPGQGVTEAFF. Full variable domain (missing parts from reference TRBV5-1 and TRBJ1-1): KAGVTQTPRYLIKTRGQQVTLSCSPISGHRSVSWYQQTPGQGLQFLFEYFSETQRNKGNFPGRFSGRQFSNSRSEMNVSTLELGDSALYLCASSPGQGVTEAFFGQGTRLTVV.

The CDR3 bases are TGTGCCAGCTCTTGGGGGACAGGGCTCCAAGAGACCCAGTACTTC. Amino acid sequence: CASSWGTGLQETQYF. This rearrangement joins TRBV18 to TRBJ2-5; 9 bases align to TRBD1. Germline lookup yields CDR1 KGHSH and CDR2 LQKENI. Trimming took 6 bases from V and 1 from J; bases not matched to a gene: 6. CDR3 size: 15 residues. Based on the CDR3 plus reference TRBV18 and TRBJ2-5, the full variable domain is NAGVMQNPRHLVRRRGQEARLRCSPMKGHSHVYWYRQLPEEGLKFMVYLQKENIIDESGMPKERFSAEFPKEGPSILRIQQVVRGDSAAYFCASSWGTGLQETQYFGPGTRLLVL.